The 5 T cell receptor beta chains reported below all come from one sample, sequenced in a study of blood T cell repertoires in COVID-19. Clones were read by immunoSEQ multiplex PCR, and TCRdb kept only the in-frame ones, dropping some. The data contain 310,000 or so clones, roughly 86% of them seen just once; the ten biggest clones take up around 1.2%. Sequencing was performed on peripheral blood. Receptors originate from a man in his sixties or seventies with acute or convalescent COVID-19.

The chain employs TRBV7-3 and TRBJ2-1, with D maybe TRBD1 (5 bases). CDR1 is SGHTA and CDR2 is FQGTGA in the germline V gene. There are 13 residues in the CDR3. V was shortened by 4 bases and J by 5 bases, with 9 bases between the two germline ends. CDR3 bases: TGTGCCAGCAGCTCCACAGGCGACAATGAGCAGTTCTTC. Translating it yields CASSSTGDNEQFF.

This clone was recorded only once. This chain links TRBV28 with TRBJ1-2; 7 positions match TRBD1. J lost 3 bases, V lost 2 bases, and 3 bases had no gene match. The CDR3 totals 14 residues. The germline gives CDR1 MDHEN, CDR2 SYDVKM. The CDR3 region is CASSLGTAHYGYTF. The DNA of the CDR3 is TGTGCCAGCAGTTTAGGGACAGCCCACTATGGCTACACCTTC.

The chain joins TRBV5-1 to TRBJ2-7, with 7 bases that match TRBD1. In germline, CDR1 is SGHRS, CDR2 YFSETQ. V trimming: 0 bases; J trimming: 10 bases; junction bases outside the gene matches: 4. The CDR3 is made up of 12 amino acids. The DNA of the CDR3 is TGCGCCAGCAGCTTGGTAGGGACAGATCAGTACTTC. Protein: CASSLVGTDQYF.

The chain couples TRBV7-2 to TRBJ2-7, with TRBD2 matching 9 bases. Unmatched junction bases numbered 5, after V lost 5 bases and J lost 6 bases. The CDR3 is made up of 13 amino acids. Germline V gives CDR1 SGHTA, CDR2 FQGNSA. CDR3 protein: CASSGRLAAEQYF. For the CDR3, the DNA is TGTGCCAGCAGCGGGCGACTAGCGGCCGAGCAGTACTTC.

J is TRBJ2-1 and V is TRBV11-2; tentative D call: TRBD2 (5 bases). CDR1 and CDR2 (germline): SGHAT, FQNNGV. The CDR3 is 14 amino acids. V was clipped by 3 bases and J by 6 bases, with 12 bases between them. The CDR3, as DNA: TGTGCCAGCAGCTTTGGGTCCACTAGCAATGAGCAGTTCTTC. Translation: CASSFGSTSNEQFF.